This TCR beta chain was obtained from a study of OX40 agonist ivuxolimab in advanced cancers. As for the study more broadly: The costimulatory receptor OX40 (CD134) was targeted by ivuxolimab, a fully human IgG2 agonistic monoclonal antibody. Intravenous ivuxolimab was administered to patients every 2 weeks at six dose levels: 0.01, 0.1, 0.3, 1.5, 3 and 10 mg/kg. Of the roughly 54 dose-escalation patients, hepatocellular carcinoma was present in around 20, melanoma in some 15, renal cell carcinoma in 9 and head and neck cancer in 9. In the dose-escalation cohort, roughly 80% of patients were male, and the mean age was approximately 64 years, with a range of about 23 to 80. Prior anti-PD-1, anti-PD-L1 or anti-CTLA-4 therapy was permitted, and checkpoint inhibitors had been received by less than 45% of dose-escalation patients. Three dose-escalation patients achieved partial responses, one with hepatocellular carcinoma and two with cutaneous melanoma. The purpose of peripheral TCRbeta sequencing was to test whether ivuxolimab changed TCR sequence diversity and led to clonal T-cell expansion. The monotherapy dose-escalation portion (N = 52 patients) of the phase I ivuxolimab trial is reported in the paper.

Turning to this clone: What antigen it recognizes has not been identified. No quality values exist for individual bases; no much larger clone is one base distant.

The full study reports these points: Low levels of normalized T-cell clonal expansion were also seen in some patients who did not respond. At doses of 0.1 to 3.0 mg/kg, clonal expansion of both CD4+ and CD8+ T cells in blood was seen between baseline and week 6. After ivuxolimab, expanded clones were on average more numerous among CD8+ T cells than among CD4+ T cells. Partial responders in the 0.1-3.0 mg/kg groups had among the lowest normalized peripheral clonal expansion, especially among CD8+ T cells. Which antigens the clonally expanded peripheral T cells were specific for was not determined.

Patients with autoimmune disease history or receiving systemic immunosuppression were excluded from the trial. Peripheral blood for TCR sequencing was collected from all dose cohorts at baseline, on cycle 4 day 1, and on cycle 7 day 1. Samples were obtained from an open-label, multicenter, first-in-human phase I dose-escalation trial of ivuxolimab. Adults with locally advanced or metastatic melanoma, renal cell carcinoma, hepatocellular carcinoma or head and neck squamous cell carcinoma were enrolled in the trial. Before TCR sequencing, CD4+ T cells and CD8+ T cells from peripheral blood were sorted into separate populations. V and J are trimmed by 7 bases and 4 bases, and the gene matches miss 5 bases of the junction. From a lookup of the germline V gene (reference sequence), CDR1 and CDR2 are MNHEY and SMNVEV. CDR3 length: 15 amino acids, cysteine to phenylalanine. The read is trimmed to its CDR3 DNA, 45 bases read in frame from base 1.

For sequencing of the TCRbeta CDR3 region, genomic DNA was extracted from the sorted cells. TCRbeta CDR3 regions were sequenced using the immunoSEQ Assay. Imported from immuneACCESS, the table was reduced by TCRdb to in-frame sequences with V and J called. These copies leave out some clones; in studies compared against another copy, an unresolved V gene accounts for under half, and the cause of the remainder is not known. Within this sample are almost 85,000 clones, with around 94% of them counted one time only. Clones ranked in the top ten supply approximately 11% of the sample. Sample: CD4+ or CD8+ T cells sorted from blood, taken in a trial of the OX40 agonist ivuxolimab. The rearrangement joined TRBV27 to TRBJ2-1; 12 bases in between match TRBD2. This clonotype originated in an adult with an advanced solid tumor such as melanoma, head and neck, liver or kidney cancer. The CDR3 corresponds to CASTRLAGVYNEQFF. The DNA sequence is TGTGCCAGCACCCGACTAGCGGGAGTTTACAATGAGCAGTTCTTC.